The 5 T cell receptor beta chains listed next were all sequenced from one sample in a study of control samples from healthy donors and cancer patients (dated by TCRdb to 2019 to 2021). The library relied on the immunoSEQ multiplex PCR assay. TCRdb mirrors the immuneACCESS table, restricted to in-frame sequences. Some clones are absent from its copies; in checked studies, under half trace to an unresolved V gene, and the reason for the others is unknown. Present in this sample are some 250,000 clones, about 80% of which were seen just once. In total, the top ten clones hold 13% of the sample. The sequenced material came from PBMCs. The receptors shown here come from a woman aged 60 to 75 with lung cancer.

The chain uses TRBV2 and TRBJ2-1; 10 positions agree with TRBD1. This CDR3 has 15 amino acids. Germline assignment: CDR1 SNHLY and CDR2 FYNNEI. The ends lost 4 bases at V and 3 bases at J; junction bases unmatched: 3. CDR3 residues: CASSGQGALYNEQFF. The CDR3 DNA is TGTGCCAGCAGTGGACAGGGGGCTCTCTACAATGAGCAGTTCTTC.

The rearrangement uses TRBV9 and TRBJ2-1; no firm D call. The V and J ends lost 0 bases and 2 bases respectively, with 12 bases between them. Germline loops: CDR1 SGDLS, CDR2 YYNGEE. The CDR3 has 16 amino acids. Here the CDR3 reads CASSVVPFGAYNEQFF. The CDR3 DNA reads TGTGCCAGCAGCGTAGTCCCTTTCGGAGCCTACAATGAGCAGTTCTTC. Drawing the rest from reference TRBV9 and TRBJ2-1, the complete variable domain is DSGVTQTPKHLITATGQRVTLRCSPRSGDLSVYWYQQSLDQGLQFLIQYYNGEERAKGNILERFSAQQFPDLHSELNLSSLELGDSALYFCASSVVPFGAYNEQFFGPGTRLTVL.

V usage is TRBV6-5 and J usage is TRBJ1-1; D is possibly TRBD1 (6 bases). CDR1 is MNHEY, CDR2 SVGAGI, per germline. V lost 2 bases and J 6 bases, leaving 16 bases between the germline ends. The CDR3 totals 15 residues. CDR3 in amino acids: CASSYLQGARSEAFF. CDR3 bases: TGTGCCAGCAGTTACCTACAGGGAGCCAGGTCTGAAGCTTTCTTT.

This clone was counted a single time. The chain uses TRBV3-1 (or the pseudogene TRBV3-2) and TRBJ1-2, with a possible D match to TRBD1 (5 bases). This CDR3 spans 16 amino acids. Between the trimmed V and J ends, which lost 5 bases and 3 bases, there was a span of 19 bases. The V gene's germline CDR1 is LGHDT and CDR2 YNNKEL (reference sequence). The CDR3 DNA sequence: TGTGCCAGCAGCTTACACAGGAGGGGAGGAGACTATGGCTACACCTTC. It encodes CASSLHRRGGDYGYTF.

This chain connects TRBV6-5 to TRBJ1-4, with 9 bases identical to TRBD1. Germline-derived CDR1 and CDR2 are MNHEY and SVGAGI. The CDR3 length is 16 residues. Trimming cost V 2 bases and J 8 bases; bases outside gene matches: 9. The CDR3 region is CASSYAGGQGNEKLFF. The CDR3 region has the DNA TGTGCCAGCAGTTACGCGGGGGGACAGGGAAACGAAAAACTGTTTTTT.